Following are 8 T cell receptor beta chains from one sample sequenced in a study of shared clonotypes between healthy human individuals. Naive CD8 cells, CD45RO-negative and positively selected for CCR7, excluded terminally differentiated effector memory CD45RA+ cells. Assay used: immunoSEQ multiplex PCR; TCRdb lists only in-frame clones, some missing. The table shows about 2.1 million clones, with just over 90% occurring only once. Source material: naive CD8+ T cells from PBMCs. These receptors came from a man aged 18 to 30 in good health. Some clones in this sample may be carry-over from other donors' samples.

Concerning this clone itself: Other DNA sequences within the sample encode an identical CDR3. This chain joins TRBV27 and TRBJ2-1; D call uncertain. CDR3 length: 15 amino acids. Germline CDR1 MNHEY, CDR2 SMNVEV (reference sequence). With 2 bases removed from V and 0 bases from J, the gap between germline ends came to 8 bases. The CDR3 coding sequence is TGTGCCAGCAGTTTAGCACCGAGCTCCTACAATGAGCAGTTCTTC. It is translated as CASSLAPSSYNEQFF.

The chain employs TRBV5-6 and TRBJ1-1; D remains ambiguous. This CDR3 has 15 amino acids. V lost 0 bases to trimming and J lost 5 bases, with 14 bases between them. From germline, CDR1 is SGHDT and CDR2 YYEEEE. DNA for the CDR3: TGTGCCAGCAGCTTGGAGAGACGAAGTTGGACTGAAGCTTTCTTT. Translation gives CASSLERRSWTEAFF.

This rearrangement joins TRBV4-3 to TRBJ1-4, with 10 bases aligning to TRBD1. This CDR3 comprises 16 residues. CDR1 and CDR2 from the germline V gene are LGHNA and YSLEER. V lost 3 bases to trimming and J lost 7 bases; unmatched junction nucleotides: 8. The CDR3, as DNA: TGCGCCAGCAGCCACGGGACAGGGGCAGAGGGTGAAAAACTGTTTTTT. Amino acids: CASSHGTGAEGEKLFF.

DNA for the CDR3: TGTGCCAGCAGCGTAGAGCCGTCAGACTCCTACGAGCAGTACTTC. Translated, it gives CASSVEPSDSYEQYF. The chain recombines TRBV9 with TRBJ2-7, with D hard to call. CDR3 length: 15 residues. Trimming removed 0 bases at V and 0 bases at J, with 10 bases between. Germline CDR1 reads SGDLS; CDR2 reads YYNGEE.

This rearrangement joins TRBV7-3 to TRBJ2-1; 7 bases are shared with TRBD2. Germline V lookup: CDR1 SGHTA, CDR2 FQGTGA. The V gene end was trimmed by 5 bases and the J gene end by 9 bases; junction bases not matched to a gene: 7. The CDR3 sequence is 13 residues long. CDR3 sequence: CASSPNAGVEQFF. The DNA for the CDR3 is TGTGCCAGCAGCCCCAATGCGGGGGTTGAGCAGTTCTTC. The full variable domain, in which reference TRBV7-3 and TRBJ2-1 provide the parts outside the CDR3, is GAGVSQTPSNKVTEKGKYVELRCDPISGHTALYWYRQSLGQGPEFLIYFQGTGAADDSGLPNDRFFAVRPEGSVSTLKIQRTERGDSAVYLCASSPNAGVEQFFGPGTRLTVL.

The chain joins TRBV21-1 to TRBJ2-1; TRBD1 is the table's D call and was not checked against the DNA. TRBV21-1 is a listed pseudogene. The CDR3 totals 15 residues. CDR3 bases: TGTGCCAGCAGCAAAGACAGTACAGGGGGCGATGAGCAGTTCTTC. Its translation is CASSKDSTGGDEQFF.

This clone is a singleton in its sample. The chain joins TRBV5-6 to TRBJ1-5; 10 positions agree with TRBD1. CDR3 size: 18 residues. Germline V gives CDR1 SGHDT, CDR2 YYEEEE. V lost 5 bases and J lost 5; bases outside the gene matches: 16. The CDR3 region has the DNA TGTGCCAGCAGACAAACCGGGACAGGGGCCCTGTCTCATCAGCCCCAGCATTTT. It is translated as CASRQTGTGALSHQPQHF.

The V call is TRBV5-6, the J call TRBJ1-4; perhaps TRBD1 as D (6 bases). The CDR3 is 14 amino acids. V was trimmed by 4 bases and J by 7 bases, leaving 14 bases between them. Germline CDR1 reads SGHDT; CDR2 reads YYEEEE. This chain's CDR3 is CASSKGGIGEKLFF. CDR3 nucleotides: TGTGCCAGCAGCAAGGGGGGAATCGGTGAAAAACTGTTTTTT.